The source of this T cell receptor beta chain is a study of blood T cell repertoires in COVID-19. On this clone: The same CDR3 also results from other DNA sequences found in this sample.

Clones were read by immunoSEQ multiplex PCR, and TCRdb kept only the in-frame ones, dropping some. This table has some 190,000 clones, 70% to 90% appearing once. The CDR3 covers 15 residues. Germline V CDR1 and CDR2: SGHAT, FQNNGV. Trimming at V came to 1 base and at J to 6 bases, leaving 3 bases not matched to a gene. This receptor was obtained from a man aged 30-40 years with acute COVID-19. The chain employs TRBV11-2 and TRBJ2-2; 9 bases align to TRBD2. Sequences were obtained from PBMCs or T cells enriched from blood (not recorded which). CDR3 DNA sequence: TGTGCCAGCAGCTTAGTTGCGGGGGGGGCCGGGGAGCTGTTTTTT. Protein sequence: CASSLVAGGAGELFF.